The 23 T cell receptor beta chains listed next were all sequenced from one sample in a study of STAT3 mutations in large granular lymphocyte leukemia. Using immunoSEQ multiplex PCR, the repertoire was profiled, and TCRdb retains in-frame clones only, with some absent. This sample carries about 5,500 clones, about 93% of them seen once, and the ten largest clones take 33%. Broader study findings: Every T-LGLL patient had at least one immunodominant TCRbeta clonotype.

No antigens are known for them. Sequencing was performed on peripheral blood mononuclear cells. These TCRs come from a man in his fifties or sixties with T-cell large granular lymphocyte leukemia. Some clones in this sample may be carry-over from other donors' samples.

The chain links TRBV29-1 to TRBJ1-2, with 7 bases that match TRBD1. The ends lost 7 bases at V and 3 bases at J; junction bases unmatched: 8. This CDR3 region has 13 residues. From germline, CDR1 is SQVTM and CDR2 ANQGSEA. The CDR3 coding sequence is TGCAGCGCCTCCACCGGGACAGACTATGGCTACACCTTC. Amino acids: CSASTGTDYGYTF. Full variable domain (remainder filled in from reference TRBV29-1 and TRBJ1-2): SAVISQKPSRDICQRGTSLTIQCQVDSQVTMMFWYRQQPGQSLTLIATANQGSEATYESGFVIDKFPISRPNLTFSTLTVSNMSPEDSSIYLCSASTGTDYGYTFGSGTRLTVV.

The V call is TRBV9, the J call TRBJ2-1, with 14 bases aligning to TRBD2. The V segment lost 4 bases and the J segment 7 bases; nucleotides outside the gene matches: 7. Germline loops: CDR1 SGDLS, CDR2 YYNGEE. The CDR3 is made up of 16 amino acids. The CDR3 sequence is CASSPFGTSGSNEQFF. DNA of the CDR3: TGTGCCAGCAGCCCCTTTGGGACTAGCGGGAGTAATGAGCAGTTCTTC.

The chain carries TRBV9 and TRBJ2-7; 7 bases are shared with TRBD2. Trimming at V came to 0 bases and at J to 0 bases, leaving 0 bases not matched to a gene. This CDR3 comprises 14 residues. In germline, CDR1 is SGDLS, CDR2 YYNGEE. The CDR3 DNA reads as TGTGCCAGCAGCGTAGGCGGGAGCTCCTACGAGCAGTACTTC. Amino acid sequence: CASSVGGSSYEQYF.

This rearrangement joins TRBV6-6 to TRBJ2-1, with 8 bases identical to TRBD2. There are 15 residues in the CDR3. V lost 5 bases and J lost 1; bases outside the gene matches: 4. The germline V gene has CDR1 MNHNY and CDR2 SVGAGI (reference sequence). CDR3 in DNA: TGTGCCAGCAGTCCCCTAGCGGGTTCCTACAATGAGCAGTTCTTC. It yields the protein CASSPLAGSYNEQFF.

The CDR3 DNA reads TGTGCCTGGAGTGTAGGCCAGGGGTATGAGCAGTTCTTC. Amino acid sequence: CAWSVGQGYEQFF. The rearrangement links TRBV30 to TRBJ2-1; TRBD1 might be the D (6 bases). V lost 0 bases to trimming and J lost 8 bases, with 11 bases between them. This CDR3 has 13 residues. The germline V gene has CDR1 GTSNPN and CDR2 SVGIG (reference sequence).

This clone was counted a single time. V usage is TRBV28 and J usage is TRBJ1-1; D not certain. Germline CDR1 is MDHEN and CDR2 is SYDVKM. The CDR3 sequence is 12 residues long. V lost 4 bases and J lost 9, with 12 bases in between. The CDR3 nucleotides are TGTGCCAGCAGTTCCGGGTTTCCTCAAGCTTTCTTT. This codes for CASSSGFPQAFF. Drawing the rest from reference TRBV28 and TRBJ1-1, the complete variable domain is DVKVTQSSRYLVKRTGEKVFLECVQDMDHENMFWYRQDPGLGLRLIYFSYDVKMKEKGDIPEGYSVSREKKERFSLILESASTNQTSMYLCASSSGFPQAFFGQGTRLTVV.

This rearrangement joins TRBV29-1 to TRBJ2-7; 11 nucleotides align to TRBD2. Per the germline V gene, CDR1 is SQVTM and CDR2 is ANQGSEA. The CDR3 has 13 residues. The ends lost 6 bases at V and 2 bases at J; junction bases unmatched: 3. The CDR3 spells CSVGTSGAYEQYF. The CDR3 region has the DNA TGCAGCGTCGGGACTAGCGGCGCCTACGAGCAGTACTTC.

The genes are TRBV27 and TRBJ2-7; D is possibly TRBD2 (6 bases). Germline V gene sequence: CDR1 MNHEY, CDR2 SMNVEV (reference sequence). This CDR3 has 16 amino acids. The V gene lost 4 bases and the J gene lost 6 bases, with 22 bases spanning the gap. The CDR3 nucleotides read TGTGCCAGCAGTTATCAGACCGGAGGAGGGCTGACCGAGCAGTACTTC. Residues: CASSYQTGGGLTEQYF.

This chain links TRBV18 with TRBJ2-5; 7 bases line up with TRBD1. The CDR3 sequence is 13 residues long. In germline, CDR1 is KGHSH, CDR2 LQKENI. J lost 7 bases, V lost 2 bases, and 4 bases had no gene match. CDR3 loop: CASSPSAGGTQYF. The CDR3 bases are TGTGCCAGCTCACCATCGGCAGGGGGGACCCAGTACTTC.

The chain recombines TRBV9 with TRBJ2-3, with 9 bases identical to TRBD2. With 0 bases clipped from V and 6 bases from J, the junction kept 5 bases outside the gene matches. Germline V gene lookup returns CDR1 SGDLS and CDR2 YYNGEE. CDR3 length: 15 amino acids. In DNA, the CDR3 is TGTGCCAGCAGCGTAGATATAGCGGGAGTTGATACGCAGTATTTT. Its translation: CASSVDIAGVDTQYF.

This clone was recorded only once. This chain links TRBV5-1 with TRBJ2-2, with D tentatively TRBD2 (5 bases). V shed 0 bases and J shed 7 bases, with 7 bases lying between them. Germline V gene lookup returns CDR1 SGHRS and CDR2 YFSETQ. This CDR3 contains 13 residues. This CDR3 reads CASSLVGSGELFF. The CDR3 DNA reads TGCGCCAGCAGCTTGGTGGGGAGCGGGGAGCTGTTTTTT.

This chain uses TRBV20-1 with TRBJ2-3; D is perhaps TRBD1 (5 bases). Trimming left V 4 bases short and J 10 bases short, with 9 bases between. The germline V gene encodes CDR1 DFQATT and CDR2 SNEGSKA (reference sequence). The CDR3 length is 10 residues. CDR3 sequence: CSATSRAQYF. The CDR3 DNA sequence: TGCAGTGCTACTTCCAGGGCGCAGTATTTT.

The chain carries TRBV5-8 and TRBJ2-7; tentative D call: TRBD1 (5 bases). Looked up from germline, CDR1 is SGHTS and CDR2 is YDEGEE. V was clipped by 4 bases and J by 2 bases, with 13 bases between them. This CDR3 is built from 14 residues. DNA for the CDR3: TGTGCCAGCAGCAAGCACAGGACCACCTACGAGCAGTACTTC. Translating gives CASSKHRTTYEQYF.

The chain joins TRBV7-9 to TRBJ1-2; D gene unclear. The CDR3 is made up of 11 amino acids. Germline values: CDR1 SEHNR, CDR2 FQNEAQ (reference sequence). The V end was cut by 1 base, the J end by 13 bases, with 10 bases between. CDR3: CASSLEMGFTF. DNA for the CDR3: TGTGCCAGCAGCTTAGAAATGGGTTTCACCTTC.

The rearrangement uses TRBV15 and TRBJ2-1, with 10 bases matching TRBD2. The length of the CDR3 is 16 residues. V gave up 3 bases and J gave up 7 bases; unmatched junction bases: 9. Germline V gene data show CDR1 as LNHNV and CDR2 as YYDKDF (reference sequence). The CDR3 DNA follows: TGTGCCACCAGCAGGTCGAGCGGGAGGGGCGAAAATGAGCAGTTCTTC. Its protein is CATSRSSGRGENEQFF.

This chain uses TRBV7-2 with TRBJ2-5, with 9 bases identical to TRBD2. CDR3 length equals 14 residues. Looked up from germline, CDR1 is SGHTA and CDR2 is FQGNSA. The J segment lost 4 bases and the V segment lost 2 bases, leaving 2 bases of the junction unmatched. Here the CDR3 reads CASSLLLAGETQYF. The CDR3 DNA reads TGTGCCAGCAGCTTACTACTAGCGGGAGAGACCCAGTACTTC.

This rearrangement joins TRBV11-2 to TRBJ1-2; possibly TRBD1 for D (6 bases). Looked up from germline, CDR1 is SGHAT and CDR2 is FQNNGV. Between the trimmed V and J ends, which lost 5 bases and 4 bases, there was a span of 14 bases. This CDR3 comprises 14 residues. The CDR3 sequence is CASSPAGDAYGYTF. The CDR3 DNA follows: TGTGCCAGCAGCCCCGCAGGGGACGCCTATGGCTACACCTTC. Complete variable domain (other parts from reference TRBV11-2 and TRBJ1-2): EAGVAQSPRYKIIEKRQSVAFWCNPISGHATLYWYQQILGQGPKLLIQFQNNGVVDDSQLPKDRFSAERLKGVDSTLKIQPAKLEDSAVYLCASSPAGDAYGYTFGSGTRLTVV.

The gene calls are TRBV7-9 and TRBJ1-1, with 10 bases identical to TRBD1. This CDR3 has 17 amino acids. In germline, CDR1 is SEHNR, CDR2 FQNEAQ (reference sequence). After removal of 1 base from V and 3 bases from J, the junction contained 8 bases not matched to a gene. As DNA, the CDR3 is TGTGCCAGCAGCTTAGGACAGGGGGCGAGATTGGACACTGAAGCTTTCTTT. Residues: CASSLGQGARLDTEAFF.

This chain uses TRBV7-9 with TRBJ1-2, with D uncertain. Germline V gene data show CDR1 as SEHNR and CDR2 as FQNEAQ (reference sequence). Trimming took off 1 base at V and 8 bases at J, with 17 bases between the two ends. This CDR3 is built from 15 residues. CDR3 residues: CASSLEGLVDGGYTF. The CDR3 region has the DNA TGTGCCAGCAGCTTAGAAGGTTTGGTGGATGGGGGCTACACCTTC.

This chain links TRBV18 with TRBJ1-1; D gene ambiguous. The CDR3 has 13 residues. CDR1 is KGHSH and CDR2 is LQKENI in the germline V gene. Trimming stripped 0 bases from V and 4 bases from J, with 6 bases between. DNA for the CDR3: TGTGCCAGCTCACCACCGGTGGGCACTGAAGCTTTCTTT. It translates to CASSPPVGTEAFF.

The gene calls are TRBV10-3 and TRBJ2-7, with D hard to call. The germline V and J ends were trimmed by 2 bases and 3 bases, with 2 bases remaining between them. From germline, CDR1 is ENHRY and CDR2 SYGVKD. The CDR3 runs to 11 residues. CDR3 DNA: TGTGCCATCAGTGAGGGCTACGAGCAGTACTTC. It codes for CAISEGYEQYF.

J is TRBJ2-1 and V is TRBV5-1, with TRBD2 as a possible D gene (6 bases). Trimming cost V 3 bases and J 3 bases, with 13 bases left between them. The CDR3 totals 15 residues. CDR1 and CDR2 (germline): SGHRS, YFSETQ. CDR3 region: CASSSSGLGYNEQFF. In DNA form, the CDR3 reads TGCGCCAGCAGCTCCTCGGGACTTGGCTACAATGAGCAGTTCTTC.

The chain has TRBV5-4 and TRBJ2-5, with 14 bases matching TRBD2. CDR3 size: 15 residues. The V and J ends lost 3 bases and 4 bases, in that order; junction bases with no gene match: 2. Germline V gene sequence: CDR1 SGHNT, CDR2 YYREEE (reference sequence). The DNA of the CDR3 is TGTGCCAGCAGCTGGGGACTAGCGGGAGCAGAGACCCAGTACTTC. This codes for CASSWGLAGAETQYF.